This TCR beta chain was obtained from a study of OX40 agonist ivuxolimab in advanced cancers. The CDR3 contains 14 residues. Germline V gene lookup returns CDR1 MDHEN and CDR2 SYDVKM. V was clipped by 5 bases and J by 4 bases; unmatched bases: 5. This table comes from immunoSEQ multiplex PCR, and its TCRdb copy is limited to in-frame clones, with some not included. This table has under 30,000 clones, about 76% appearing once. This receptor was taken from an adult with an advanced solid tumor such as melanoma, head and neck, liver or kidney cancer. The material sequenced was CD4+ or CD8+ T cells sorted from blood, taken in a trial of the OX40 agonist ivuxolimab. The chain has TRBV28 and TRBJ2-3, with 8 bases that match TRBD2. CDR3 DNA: TGTGCCAGCAGTCGAGCGGGAGCGGCAGATACGCAGTATTTT. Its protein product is CASSRAGAADTQYF. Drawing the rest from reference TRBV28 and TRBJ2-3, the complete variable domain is DVKVTQSSRYLVKRTGEKVFLECVQDMDHENMFWYRQDPGLGLRLIYFSYDVKMKEKGDIPEGYSVSREKKERFSLILESASTNQTSMYLCASSRAGAADTQYFGPGTRLTVL.